This TCR beta chain derives from a study of shared clonotypes between healthy human individuals. CDR3 length equals 15 residues. CDR1 SGHAT and CDR2 FQNNGV come from the germline V gene. It was CD45RO-negative cells, positively selected for CCR7, that made up naive CD8 cells, with terminally differentiated effector memory CD45RA+ cells excluded. Per the authors' pipeline: Quality scores were absent from the junction-only immunoSEQ sequences, so filtering differed. Using immunoSEQ multiplex PCR, the repertoire was profiled, and TCRdb retains in-frame clones only, with some absent. V, J and clone size derive from that table, while D and trimming were established from the DNA sequence. The sample has around 2,000,000 clones, over 85% seen once.

Sequencing used naive CD8+ T cells sorted from blood. The receptor was isolated from a man between 18 and 35 years old in good health. The V gene is TRBV11-2, the J gene TRBJ2-5; maybe TRBD1 (6 bases). The end of the DNA fits TRBJ2-7 better, so the J call may be wrong. CDR3 loop: CASSLELGALDEQYF. The DNA for the CDR3 is TGTGCCAGCAGCTTAGAGCTGGGGGCCTTAGACGAGCAGTACTTC.